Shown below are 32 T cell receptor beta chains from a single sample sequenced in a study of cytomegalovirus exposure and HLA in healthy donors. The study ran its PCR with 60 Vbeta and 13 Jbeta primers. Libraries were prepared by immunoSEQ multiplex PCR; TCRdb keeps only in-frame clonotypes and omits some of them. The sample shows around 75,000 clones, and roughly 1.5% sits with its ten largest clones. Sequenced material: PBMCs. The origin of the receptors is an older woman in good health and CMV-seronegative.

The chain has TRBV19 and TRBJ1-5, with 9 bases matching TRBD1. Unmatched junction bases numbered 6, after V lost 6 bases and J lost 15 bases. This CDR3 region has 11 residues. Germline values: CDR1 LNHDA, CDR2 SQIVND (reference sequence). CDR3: CASRQTGGAHF. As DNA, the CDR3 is TGTGCCAGTAGACAGACAGGGGGGGCGCATTTT.

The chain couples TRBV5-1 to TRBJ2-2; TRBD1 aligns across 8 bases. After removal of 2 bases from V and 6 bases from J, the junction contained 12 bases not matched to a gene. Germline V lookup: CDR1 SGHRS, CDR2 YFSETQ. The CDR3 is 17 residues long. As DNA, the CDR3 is TGCGCCAGCAGCTTTGCGACAGGGGATTTTGGTGCCGGGGAGCTGTTTTTT. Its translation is CASSFATGDFGAGELFF.

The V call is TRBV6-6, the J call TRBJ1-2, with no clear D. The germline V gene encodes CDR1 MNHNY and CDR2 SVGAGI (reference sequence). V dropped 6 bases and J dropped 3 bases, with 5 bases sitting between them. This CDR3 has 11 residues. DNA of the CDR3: TGTGCCAGCAGCCCGTACTATGGCTACACCTTC. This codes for CASSPYYGYTF.

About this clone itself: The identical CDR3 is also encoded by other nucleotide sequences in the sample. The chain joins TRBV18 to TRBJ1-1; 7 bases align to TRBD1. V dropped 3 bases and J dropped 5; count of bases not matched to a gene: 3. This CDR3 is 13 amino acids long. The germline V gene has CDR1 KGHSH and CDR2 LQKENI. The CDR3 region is CASSPGRGTEAFF. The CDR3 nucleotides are TGTGCCAGCTCACCGGGCAGGGGGACTGAAGCTTTCTTT.

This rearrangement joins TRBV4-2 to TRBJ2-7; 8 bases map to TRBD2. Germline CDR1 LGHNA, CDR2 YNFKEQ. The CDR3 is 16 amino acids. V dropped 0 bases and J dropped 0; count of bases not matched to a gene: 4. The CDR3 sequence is CASSQDRGRSSYEQYF. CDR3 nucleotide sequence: TGTGCCAGCAGCCAAGATCGCGGGAGGAGCTCCTACGAGCAGTACTTC.

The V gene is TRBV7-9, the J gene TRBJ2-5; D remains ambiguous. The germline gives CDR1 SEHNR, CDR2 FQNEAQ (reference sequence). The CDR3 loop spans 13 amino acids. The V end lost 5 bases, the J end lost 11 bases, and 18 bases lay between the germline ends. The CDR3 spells CASSEDLYGQQYF. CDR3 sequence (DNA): TGTGCCAGCAGCGAAGACTTGTATGGCCAGCAGTACTTC.

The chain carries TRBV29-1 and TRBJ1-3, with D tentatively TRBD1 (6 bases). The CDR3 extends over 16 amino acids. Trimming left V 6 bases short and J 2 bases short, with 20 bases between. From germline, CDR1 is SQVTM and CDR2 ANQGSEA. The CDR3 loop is CSVQFAGEGAGNTIYF. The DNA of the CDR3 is TGCAGCGTGCAGTTTGCAGGGGAGGGAGCTGGAAACACCATATATTTT.

The CDR3 nucleotides read TGTGCCAGTAGTACTTGGGCCGGCTATGGCTACACCTTC. It yields the protein CASSTWAGYGYTF. The chain links TRBV19 to TRBJ1-2; D gene uncertain. Looked up from germline, CDR1 is LNHDA and CDR2 is SQIVND (reference sequence). There are 13 residues in the CDR3. V was shortened by 4 bases and J by 4 bases, with 10 bases between the two germline ends.

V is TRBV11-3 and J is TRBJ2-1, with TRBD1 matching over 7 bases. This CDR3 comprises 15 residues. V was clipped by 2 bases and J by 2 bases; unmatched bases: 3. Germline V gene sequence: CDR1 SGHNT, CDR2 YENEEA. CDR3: CASSLSQGPYNEQFF. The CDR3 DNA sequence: TGTGCCAGCAGCTTATCACAGGGGCCCTACAATGAGCAGTTCTTC.

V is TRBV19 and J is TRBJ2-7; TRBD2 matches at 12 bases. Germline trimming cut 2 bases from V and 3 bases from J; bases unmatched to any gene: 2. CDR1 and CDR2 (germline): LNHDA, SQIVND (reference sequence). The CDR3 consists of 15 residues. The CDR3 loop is CASSISSGRVYEQYF. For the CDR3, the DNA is TGTGCCAGTAGTATATCTAGCGGGAGGGTCTACGAGCAGTACTTC.

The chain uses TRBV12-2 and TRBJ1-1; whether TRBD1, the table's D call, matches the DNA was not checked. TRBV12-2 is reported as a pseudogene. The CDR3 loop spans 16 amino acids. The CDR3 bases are TGTGCAAGTCGACCACCCCCTCGAGACAGGACAGCTGAAGCTTTCTTT. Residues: CASRPPPRDRTAEAFF.

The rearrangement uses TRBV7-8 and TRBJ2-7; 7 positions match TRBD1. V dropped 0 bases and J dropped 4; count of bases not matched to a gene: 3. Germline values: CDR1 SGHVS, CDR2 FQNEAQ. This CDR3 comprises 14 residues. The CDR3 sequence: CASSLAGGEYEQYF. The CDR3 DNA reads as TGTGCCAGCAGCTTAGCAGGGGGCGAGTACGAGCAGTACTTC.

The CDR3 region has the DNA TGTGCCAGCAGCCGACAGGGCCCTCCCTACGAGCAGTACTTC. This codes for CASSRQGPPYEQYF. The chain employs TRBV27 and TRBJ2-7; TRBD1 matches 7 bases. The ends lost 6 bases at V and 2 bases at J; junction bases unmatched: 7. This CDR3 has 14 residues. The germline V gene has CDR1 MNHEY and CDR2 SMNVEV (reference sequence).

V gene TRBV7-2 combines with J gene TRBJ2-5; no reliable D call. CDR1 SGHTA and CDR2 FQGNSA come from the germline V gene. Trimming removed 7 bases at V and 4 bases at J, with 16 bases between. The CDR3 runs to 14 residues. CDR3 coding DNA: TGTGCCAGCAATTGGGTCGGCGGATCAGAGACCCAGTACTTC. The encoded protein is CASNWVGGSETQYF.

CDR3 sequence: CASSSLGGGEETQYF. CDR3 coding DNA: TGTGCCAGCAGCTCCCTTGGAGGGGGCGAAGAGACCCAGTACTTC. This chain joins TRBV7-3 and TRBJ2-5; D may be TRBD1 (7 bases). The length of the CDR3 is 15 residues. Per germline, CDR1 SGHTA and CDR2 FQGTGA. Deletions cut 4 bases from V and 3 bases from J, with 15 bases between. Based on the CDR3 plus reference TRBV7-3 and TRBJ2-5, the full variable domain is GAGVSQTPSNKVTEKGKYVELRCDPISGHTALYWYRQSLGQGPEFLIYFQGTGAADDSGLPNDRFFAVRPEGSVSTLKIQRTERGDSAVYLCASSSLGGGEETQYFGPGTRLLVL.

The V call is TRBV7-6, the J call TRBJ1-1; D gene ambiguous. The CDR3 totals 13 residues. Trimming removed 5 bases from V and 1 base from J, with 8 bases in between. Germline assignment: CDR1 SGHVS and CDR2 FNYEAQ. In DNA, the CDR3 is TGTGCCAGCAGCGCTCGGGGGAACACTGAAGCTTTCTTT. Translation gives CASSARGNTEAFF.

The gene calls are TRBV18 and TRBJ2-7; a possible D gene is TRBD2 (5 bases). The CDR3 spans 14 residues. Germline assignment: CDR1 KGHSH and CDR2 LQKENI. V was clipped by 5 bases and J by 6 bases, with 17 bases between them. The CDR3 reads CASSFGGPTSEQYF. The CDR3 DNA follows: TGTGCCAGCTCATTTGGCGGGCCCACTTCCGAGCAGTACTTC.

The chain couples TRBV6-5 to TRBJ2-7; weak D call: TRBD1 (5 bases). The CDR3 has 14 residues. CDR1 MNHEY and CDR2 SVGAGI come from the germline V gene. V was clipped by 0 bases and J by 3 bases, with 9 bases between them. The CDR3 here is CASSYSRQSYEQYF. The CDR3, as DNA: TGTGCCAGCAGTTACTCCCGACAGAGCTACGAGCAGTACTTC.

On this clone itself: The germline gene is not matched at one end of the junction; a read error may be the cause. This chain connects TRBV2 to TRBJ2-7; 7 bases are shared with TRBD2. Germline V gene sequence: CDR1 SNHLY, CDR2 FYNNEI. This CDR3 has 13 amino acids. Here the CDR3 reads CASTVREFHEQYF. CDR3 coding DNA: TGTGCTAGCACCGTGCGGGAGTTCCACGAGCAGTACTTC.

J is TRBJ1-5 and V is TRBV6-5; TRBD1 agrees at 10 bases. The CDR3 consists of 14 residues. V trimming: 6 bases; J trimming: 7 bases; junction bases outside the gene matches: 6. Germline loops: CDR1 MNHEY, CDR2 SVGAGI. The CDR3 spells CASSWTGGEQPQHF. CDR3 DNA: TGTGCCAGCAGCTGGACAGGGGGTGAACAGCCCCAGCATTTT.

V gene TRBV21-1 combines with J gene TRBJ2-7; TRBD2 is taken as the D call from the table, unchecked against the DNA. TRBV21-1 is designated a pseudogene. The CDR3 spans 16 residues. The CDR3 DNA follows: TGTGCCAGCAGCAAAGTTTTTATCGTCGGGGATTACGAGCAGTACTTC. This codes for CASSKVFIVGDYEQYF.

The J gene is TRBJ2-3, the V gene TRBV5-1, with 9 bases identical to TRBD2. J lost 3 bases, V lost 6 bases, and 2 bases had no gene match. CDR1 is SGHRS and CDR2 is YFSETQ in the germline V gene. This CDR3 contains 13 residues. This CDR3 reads CASTSGRTDTQYF. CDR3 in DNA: TGCGCCAGCACAAGCGGGAGGACAGATACGCAGTATTTT.

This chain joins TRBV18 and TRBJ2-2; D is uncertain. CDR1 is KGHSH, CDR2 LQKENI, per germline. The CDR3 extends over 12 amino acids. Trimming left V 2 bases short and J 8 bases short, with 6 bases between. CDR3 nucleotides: TGTGCCAGCTCACCAGCGAGTGGGGAGCTGTTTTTT. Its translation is CASSPASGELFF.

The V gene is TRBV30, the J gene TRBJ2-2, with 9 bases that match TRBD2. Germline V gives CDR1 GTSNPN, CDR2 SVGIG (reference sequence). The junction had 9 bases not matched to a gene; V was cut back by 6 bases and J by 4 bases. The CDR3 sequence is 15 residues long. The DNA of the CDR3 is TGTGCCTGTACCCTAGCGGGATTTCTCACCGGGGAGCTGTTTTTT. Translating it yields CACTLAGFLTGELFF. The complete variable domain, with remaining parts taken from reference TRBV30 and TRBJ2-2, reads SQTIHQWPATLVQPVGSPLSLECTVEGTSNPNLYWYRQAAGRGLQLLFYSVGIGQISSEVPQNLSASRPQDRQFILSSKKLLLSDSGFYLCACTLAGFLTGELFFGEGSRLTVL.

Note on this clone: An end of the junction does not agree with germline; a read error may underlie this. CDR3 sequence: CVSSRHPGQGTGNTIYF. DNA of the CDR3: TGTGTCAGCAGCAGACACCCGGGGCAGGGGACTGGAAACACCATATATTTT. The chain joins TRBV5-8 to TRBJ1-3; the D gene is possibly TRBD1 (6 bases). This CDR3 has 17 residues. Germline assignment: CDR1 SGHTS and CDR2 YDEGEE. The whole variable domain, remainder taken from reference TRBV5-8 and TRBJ1-3, is EAGVTQSPTHLIKTRGQQATLRCSPISGHTSVYWYQQALGLGLQFLLWYDEGEERNRGNFPPRFSGRQFPNYSSELNVNALELEDSALYLCVSSRHPGQGTGNTIYFGEGSWLTVV.

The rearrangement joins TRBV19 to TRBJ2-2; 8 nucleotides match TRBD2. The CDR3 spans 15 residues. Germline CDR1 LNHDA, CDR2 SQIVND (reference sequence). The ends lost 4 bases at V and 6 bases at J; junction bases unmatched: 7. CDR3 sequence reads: CASSRAGEKSGELFF. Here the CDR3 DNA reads TGTGCCAGTAGTAGAGCGGGAGAAAAATCCGGGGAGCTGTTTTTT.

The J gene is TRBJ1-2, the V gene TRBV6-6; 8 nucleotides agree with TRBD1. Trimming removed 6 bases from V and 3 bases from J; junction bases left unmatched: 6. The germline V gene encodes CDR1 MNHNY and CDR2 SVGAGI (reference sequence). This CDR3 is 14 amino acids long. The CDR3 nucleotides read TGTGCCAGCAGGCCTACAGGGGGGGACTATGGCTACACCTTC. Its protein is CASRPTGGDYGYTF.

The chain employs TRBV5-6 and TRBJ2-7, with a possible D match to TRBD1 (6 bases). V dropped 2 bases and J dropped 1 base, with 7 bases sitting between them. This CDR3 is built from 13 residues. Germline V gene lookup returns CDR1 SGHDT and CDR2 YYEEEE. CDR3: CASSFQGSYEQYF. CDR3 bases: TGTGCCAGCAGCTTTCAGGGGTCCTACGAGCAGTACTTC.

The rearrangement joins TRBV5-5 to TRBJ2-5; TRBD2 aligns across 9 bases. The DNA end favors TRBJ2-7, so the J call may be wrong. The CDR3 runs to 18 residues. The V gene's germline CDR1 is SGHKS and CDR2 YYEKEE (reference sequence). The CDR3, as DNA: TGTGCCAGCAGCCGAAGCTTGTCCGGGGGCGGGAGGGGAGACGAGCAGTACTTC. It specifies CASSRSLSGGGRGDEQYF.

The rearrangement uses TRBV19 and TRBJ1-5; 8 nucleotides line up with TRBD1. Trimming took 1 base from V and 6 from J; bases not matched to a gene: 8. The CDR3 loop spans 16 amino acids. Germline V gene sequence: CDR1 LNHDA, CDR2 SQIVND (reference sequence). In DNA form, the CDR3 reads TGTGCCAGTAGTATAGCTGCCAGGGGGCAGGGTCAGCCCCAGCATTTT. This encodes CASSIAARGQGQPQHF.

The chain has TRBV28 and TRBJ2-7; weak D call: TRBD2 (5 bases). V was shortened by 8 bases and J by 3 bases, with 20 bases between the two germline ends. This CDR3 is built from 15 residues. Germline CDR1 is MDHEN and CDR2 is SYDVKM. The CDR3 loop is CASEPALGGLYEQYF. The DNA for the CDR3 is TGTGCCAGCGAACCCGCCTTGGGTGGACTCTACGAGCAGTACTTC.

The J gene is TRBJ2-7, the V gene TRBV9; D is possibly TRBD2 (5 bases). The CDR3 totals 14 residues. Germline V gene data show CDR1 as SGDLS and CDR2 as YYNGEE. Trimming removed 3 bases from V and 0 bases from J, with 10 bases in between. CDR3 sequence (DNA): TGTGCCAGCAGCGCAGCGGATATCTCCTACGAGCAGTACTTC. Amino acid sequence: CASSAADISYEQYF.